Shown below are 6 T cell receptor beta chains from a single sample sequenced in a study of blood T cell repertoires in COVID-19. Sequencing was performed with immunoSEQ multiplex PCR; in TCRdb, only in-frame clones are kept and a portion is missing. The profile shows about 160,000 clones, 65% to 85% of them singletons. The sample taken for sequencing was PBMCs or T cells enriched from blood (not recorded which). These receptors were collected from a middle-aged man who had recovered from COVID-19.

The chain links TRBV7-6 to TRBJ2-1; 8 bases line up with TRBD1. This CDR3 is 15 amino acids long. Germline loops: CDR1 SGHVS, CDR2 FNYEAQ. V shed 6 bases and J 8 bases; nucleotides not matched to a gene: 12. CDR3 amino acids: CASRTDRGPEDEQFF. DNA of the CDR3: TGTGCCAGCAGGACCGACAGGGGTCCAGAGGATGAGCAGTTCTTC.

The rearrangement joins TRBV19 to TRBJ1-2; the D is unclear. Trimming stripped 0 bases from V and 2 bases from J, with 10 bases between. This CDR3 is 15 amino acids long. Germline CDR1 is LNHDA and CDR2 is SQIVND (reference sequence). CDR3 protein: CASSIEGGANYGYTF. The CDR3 DNA follows: TGTGCCAGTAGTATAGAGGGAGGAGCCAACTATGGCTACACCTTC.

The chain links TRBV2 to TRBJ1-2; 8 nucleotides line up with TRBD1. This CDR3 has 13 amino acids. CDR1 is SNHLY and CDR2 is FYNNEI in the germline V gene. With V trimmed by 4 bases and J by 4 bases, 2 bases remained unmatched. This CDR3 reads CASSGTGTYGYTF. In nucleotides, the CDR3 is TGTGCCAGCAGTGGGACAGGGACCTATGGCTACACCTTC.

CDR3 in amino acids: CASSLPLTDTQYF. CDR3 in DNA: TGTGCCAGCAGCTTACCCCTCACAGATACGCAGTATTTT. The chain is built from TRBV7-8 and TRBJ2-3; no firm D call. V was trimmed by 2 bases and J by 2 bases, leaving 5 bases between them. The CDR3 length is 13 residues. Looked up from germline, CDR1 is SGHVS and CDR2 is FQNEAQ.

This clone appeared a single time. This chain connects TRBV29-1 to TRBJ2-1; D perhaps matches TRBD1 (5 bases). Germline V CDR1 and CDR2: SQVTM, ANQGSEA. The CDR3 consists of 12 residues. V was cut by 0 bases and J by 7 bases, with 7 bases left in between. The CDR3 nucleotides are TGCAGCGTTGAAGATCAGGGTAATGAGCAGTTCTTC. As protein: CSVEDQGNEQFF.

This chain links TRBV7-2 with TRBJ2-1, with 8 bases aligning to TRBD1. Trimming took 3 bases from V and 3 from J; bases not matched to a gene: 1. Germline V CDR1 and CDR2: SGHTA, FQGNSA. This CDR3 is 14 amino acids long. The CDR3 coding sequence is TGTGCCAGCAGCTTCGACAGGGGCTACAATGAGCAGTTCTTC. It translates to CASSFDRGYNEQFF.